These T cell receptor beta chains were read from a single sample in a study of blood T cell repertoires in COVID-19. Repertoires were generated with immunoSEQ multiplex PCR, while TCRdb's copy carries only in-frame clones and drops some. In the table there are approximately 170,000 clones, around 87% of which are singletons. Sequencing was performed on peripheral blood. The receptors stem from a man between 18 and 29 years old with active or convalescent COVID-19. Each CDR3 is given with its conserved first and last residue. The order of the fields is CDR3 length, V gene, clone size, J gene, D gene, CDR3 protein, CDR3 DNA. A D gene is named only where the DNA matches it firmly. A row's size may be missing; if present it is once, few, many or a size class.

>14|TRBV18|-|TRBJ1-1|-
CASSPLGTRPEAFF
TGTGCCAGCTCCCCCCTCGGGACTCGGCCTGAAGCTTTCTTT
>13|TRBV7-9|-|TRBJ2-1|TRBD2
CASRPTSGNEQFF
TGTGCCAGCCGCCCTACTAGCGGCAATGAGCAGTTCTTC
>13|TRBV19|-|TRBJ1-2|-
CASSTTYRDGYTF
TGTGCCAGTAGTACAACCTACAGGGATGGCTACACCTTC
>16|TRBV19|-|TRBJ2-7|TRBD1
CASRAAGGILYYEQYF
TGTGCCAGTAGAGCGGCAGGGGGAATCCTATACTACGAGCAGTACTTC
>13|TRBV6-6|-|TRBJ1-4|-
CASSAGMEEKLFF
TGTGCCAGCAGTGCAGGGATGGAGGAAAAACTGTTTTTT
>11|TRBV3-1/TRBV3-2|-|TRBJ1-4|-
CASSHSEKLFF
TGTGCCAGCAGCCATAGTGAAAAACTGTTTTTT
>11|TRBV6-6|once|TRBJ1-5|-
CASRRVQPQHF
TGTGCCAGCAGGCGGGTTCAGCCCCAGCATTTT
>13|TRBV19|-|TRBJ1-5|TRBD1
CASSGDRNQPQHF
TGTGCCAGTAGTGGGGACAGAAATCAGCCCCAGCATTTT
>16|TRBV7-9|few|TRBJ1-6|TRBD1
CASNLPEGTVNSPLHF
TGTGCCAGCAACTTGCCCGAGGGGACAGTGAATTCACCCCTCCACTTT
>16|TRBV9|-|TRBJ2-4|-
CASSAEGGLAKNIQYF
TGTGCCAGCAGCGCAGAGGGGGGGCTAGCCAAAAACATTCAGTACTTC
>15|TRBV7-2|-|TRBJ1-4|TRBD1
CASSVGQTTNEKLFF
TGTGCCAGCAGCGTGGGACAGACAACTAATGAAAAACTGTTTTTT
>14|TRBV11-2|-|TRBJ2-2|-
CASSTRLGAGELFF
TGTGCCAGCAGCACCCGATTAGGGGCCGGGGAGCTGTTTTTT
>16|TRBV19|-|TRBJ2-1|TRBD2
CASSIDLAGGYNEQFF
TGTGCCAGTAGTATAGATTTAGCGGGGGGTTACAATGAGCAGTTCTTC
>14|TRBV2|-|TRBJ1-1|-
CASSEARALTEAFF
TGTGCCAGCAGTGAAGCCCGAGCGCTGACTGAAGCTTTCTTT
>16|TRBV28|-|TRBJ1-1|-
CASSLMDMGFGTEAFF
TGTGCCAGCAGTCTCATGGACATGGGGTTTGGAACTGAAGCTTTCTTT
>15|TRBV3-1/TRBV3-2|-|TRBJ1-6|-
CASSQATTLNSPLHF
TGTGCCAGCAGCCAAGCCACCACACTAAATTCACCCCTCCACTTT
>15|TRBV7-8|-|TRBJ2-4|-
CASSLAEAGKNIQYF
TGTGCCAGCAGCTTAGCCGAGGCCGGAAAAAACATTCAGTACTTC
>17|TRBV5-1|-|TRBJ1-4|-
CASSLGGVRPPNEKLFF
TGCGCCAGCAGCTTAGGGGGTGTTAGGCCTCCTAATGAAAAACTGTTTTTT
>14|TRBV11-3|-|TRBJ2-3|TRBD2
CASSQREGRNTQYF
TGTGCCAGCAGCCAGCGGGAGGGCCGGAATACGCAGTATTTT
>13|TRBV5-8|-|TRBJ2-7|-
CASSLKVPDEQYF
TGTGCCAGCAGCTTGAAAGTGCCGGACGAGCAGTACTTC
>13|TRBV7-9|-|TRBJ2-7|-
CASSVRGSYEQYF
TGTGCCAGCAGCGTGCGGGGTTCCTACGAGCAGTACTTC
>14|TRBV30|few|TRBJ1-1|TRBD1
CAWTPGTVNTEAFF
TGTGCCTGGACCCCCGGGACAGTGAACACTGAAGCTTTCTTT
>15|TRBV19|-|TRBJ2-1|TRBD2
CASTTSGGLYNEQFF
TGTGCCAGTACCACAAGCGGGGGGCTTTACAATGAGCAGTTCTTC
>15|TRBV6-1|-|TRBJ2-6|-
CASSEQDTGANVLTF
TGTGCCAGCAGTGAACAGGACACTGGGGCCAACGTCCTGACTTTC
>13|TRBV29-1|-|TRBJ2-2|-
CSVPGVSTGELFF
TGCAGCGTTCCGGGAGTCAGCACCGGGGAGCTGTTTTTT
>14|TRBV9|once|TRBJ2-5|-
CASSVQGMGETQYF
TGTGCCAGCAGCGTCCAGGGTATGGGAGAGACCCAGTACTTC
>16|TRBV7-2|-|TRBJ1-4|-
CASSSRAGAPNEKLFF
TGTGCCAGCAGCTCCCGGGCAGGGGCTCCTAATGAAAAACTGTTTTTT
>14|TRBV19|-|TRBJ1-5|TRBD1
CASSATGARQPQHF
TGTGCCAGTAGTGCCACAGGGGCCCGACAGCCCCAGCATTTT
>15|TRBV7-2|-|TRBJ2-7|TRBD1
CASRGWGTAMREQYF
TGTGCCAGCAGAGGATGGGGGACAGCAATGAGGGAGCAGTACTTC
>15|TRBV5-6|-|TRBJ1-3|-
CASSTGTLSGNTIYF
TGTGCCAGCAGCACCGGGACACTCTCTGGAAACACCATATATTTT